This entry features one TCR beta chain sequence. The target of this receptor is not known. These data originate in a study of monozygotic twins with inflammatory bowel disease (dated by TCRdb to the late 2010s). For the study in its entirety: In total, roughly 30 monozygotic twin pairs made up the full study: 19 Danish pairs, all IBD-discordant, plus nine German pairs, of which four were IBD-concordant and five were IBD-discordant. Each individual had, on average, about 151 000 unique TCRalpha sequences and 181 000 unique TCRbeta sequences available for analysis. The search for disease-associated traits relied mainly on comparing, within discordant pairs, IBD patients with their genetically identical healthy co-twins.

From each donor, a 2.5 ml peripheral blood sample was drawn into PAXgene tubes and stored at -80 degrees C. Without T cell sorting, total RNA was isolated from whole blood using the PAXgene blood miRNA kit on an automated QIAcube. Peripheral blood from monozygotic twin pairs who were concordant or discordant for inflammatory bowel disease underwent deep TCRalpha and TCRbeta repertoire profiling using unique molecular barcoding. Smoking habits were recorded for all twin pairs, with individuals classified as current, former or never smokers. Summary of the overall study and its limitations: Repertoire similarity did not differ between concordant and discordant twins, possibly due to limited statistical power. Fewer clonotypes were shared with other individuals by IBD patients than by healthy twins, most markedly in patients showing signs of disease activity. IBD patients had lower TCRbeta repertoire diversity, measured by the inverse Simpson index, than their healthy co-twins. The analysis was unable to tell different T cell subtypes apart. Background noise and inter-individual variability may have been introduced into the repertoires by the differing immunosuppressive treatments among patients. The results gave no support for a single strong signal or clonotype linked to IBD.

The CDR3 measures 12 amino acids from cysteine to phenylalanine. The DNA sequence is not available. The germline V gene encodes CDR1 LNHDA and CDR2 SQIVND (reference sequence). Libraries were constructed by 5' RACE. Preparation of each TCR library used around 3.5 ug of total RNA. For each sample, cDNA synthesis was carried out in eight separate reactions using SMARTScribe reverse transcriptase. Unique molecular identifiers containing a 6-nucleotide sample barcode were introduced through template switching during cDNA synthesis. Amplification of TCRalpha and TCRbeta cDNA involved two nested PCRs of 16 and 9 cycles, and each PCR was followed by bead purification. Before amplification, the cDNA was treated with uracil DNA-glycosylase and purified using the QIAquick PCR purification kit. The second PCR was the step at which Illumina TruSeq-compatible adapters and sample-specific barcodes were added. TapeStation and Qubit were used to check library quality and concentration, and 4 to 6 ng of each library went into the pool. Sequencing of the pooled libraries was done on an Illumina HiSeq2500 single-index Rapid Run using custom sequencing primers and 2 x 100 bp reads. The paper's processing steps were these. PCR and sequencing errors were corrected by UMI-based consensus assembly using MiGEC version 1.2.6. V(D)J alignment, clonotype assembly and CDR3 extraction were performed with MiXCR version 2.1.1. Gene usage, clonotype sharing and MAIT/NKT TCR abundance were normalised by analysing the top 1000, 10 000 and 20 000 clonotypes per sample. Diversity was computed as the inverse Simpson index with the vegan R package after downsampling to 27 000 UMIs. Statistical testing used paired Mann-Whitney U tests on the discordant twin pairs and applied Benjamini-Hochberg correction for multiple testing. Following reprocessing of the reads by TCRdb, the data hold one row per CDR3 protein sequence and no DNA is available. TCRdb's processing, not the study's, gives the V and J calls here. The sample table on file contains 150,000 to 200,000 distinct CDR3 sequences. The ten top clones hold 7.4% of the sample.

The rearrangement combines TRBV19 with TRBJ1-1; TCRdb lists TRBD1, though no DNA is available to test this call. The clonotype originates from a human donor with ulcerative colitis or Crohn's disease, or a healthy co-twin of an affected twin (not recorded which). Sequenced material: blood. The CDR3 region: CASSIGQGAAFF.